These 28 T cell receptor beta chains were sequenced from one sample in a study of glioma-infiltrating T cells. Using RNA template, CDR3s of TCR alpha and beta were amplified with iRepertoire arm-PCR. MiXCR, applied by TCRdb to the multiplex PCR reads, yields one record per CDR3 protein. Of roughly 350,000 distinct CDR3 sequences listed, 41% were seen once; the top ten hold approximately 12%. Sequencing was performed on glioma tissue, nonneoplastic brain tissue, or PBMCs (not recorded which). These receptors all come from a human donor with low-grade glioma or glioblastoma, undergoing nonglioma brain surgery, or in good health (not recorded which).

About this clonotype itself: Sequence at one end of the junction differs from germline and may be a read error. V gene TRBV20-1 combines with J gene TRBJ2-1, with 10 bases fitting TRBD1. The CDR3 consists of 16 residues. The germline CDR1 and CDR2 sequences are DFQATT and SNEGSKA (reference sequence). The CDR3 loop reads CSARLAGTGDYNEEFF. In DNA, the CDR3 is TGCAGTGCTAGACTAGCCGGGACAGGGGATTACAATGAGGAGTTCTTC.

The CDR3 DNA is TGCAGCACTAGCGGGAGTTTTCTCGGGTACAATGAGCAGTTCTTC. It codes for CSTSGSFLGYNEQFF. The J gene is TRBJ2-1, the V gene TRBV20-1, with TRBD2 matching over 11 bases. The CDR3 spans 15 residues. Germline-derived CDR1 and CDR2 are DFQATT and SNEGSKA (reference sequence).

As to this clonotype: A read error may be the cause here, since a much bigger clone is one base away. CDR3 region: CVSSLWGTSPTYNEQFF. In nucleotides, the CDR3 is TGTGTCAGCAGTTTATGGGGAACTAGCCCGACCTACAATGAGCAGTTCTTC. The chain joins TRBV28 to TRBJ2-1, with a weak D call TRBD2 (6 bases). The V gene's germline CDR1 is MDHEN and CDR2 SYDVKM. The CDR3 consists of 17 residues. The complete variable domain, with remaining parts taken from reference TRBV28 and TRBJ2-1, reads DVKVTQSSRYLVKRTGEKVFLECVQDMDHENMFWYRQDPGLGLRLIYFSYDVKMKEKGDIPEGYSVSREKKERFSLILESASTNQTSMYLCVSSLWGTSPTYNEQFFGPGTRLTVL.

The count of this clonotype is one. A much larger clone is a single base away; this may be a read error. The CDR3 here is CASSTQGNEQFF. CDR3 bases: TGTGCCAGCAGTACCCAAGGAAATGAGCAGTTCTTC. This chain connects TRBV28 to TRBJ2-1; no definite D call. The CDR3 sequence is 12 residues long. Deletions cut 5 bases from V and 7 bases from J, with 9 bases between. Germline V gives CDR1 MDHEN, CDR2 SYDVKM.

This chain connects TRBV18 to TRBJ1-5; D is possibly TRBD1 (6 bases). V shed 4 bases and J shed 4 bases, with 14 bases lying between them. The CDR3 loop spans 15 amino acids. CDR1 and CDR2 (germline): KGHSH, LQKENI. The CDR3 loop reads CASSRTRDINQPQHF. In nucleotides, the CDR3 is TGTGCCAGCTCACGTACCCGGGACATTAATCAGCCCCAGCATTTT.

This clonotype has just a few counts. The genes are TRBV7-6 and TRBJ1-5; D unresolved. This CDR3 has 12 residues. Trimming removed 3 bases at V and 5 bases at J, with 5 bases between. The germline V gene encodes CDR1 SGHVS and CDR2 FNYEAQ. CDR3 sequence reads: CASSFLDQPQHF. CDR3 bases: TGTGCCAGCAGCTTCCTCGATCAGCCCCAGCATTTT.

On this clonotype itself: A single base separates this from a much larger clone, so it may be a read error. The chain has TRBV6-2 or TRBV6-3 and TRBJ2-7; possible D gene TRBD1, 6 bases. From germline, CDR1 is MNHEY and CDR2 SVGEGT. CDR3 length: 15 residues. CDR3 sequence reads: CASSSDRILSYEQHF. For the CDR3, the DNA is TGTGCCAGCAGTTCCGACAGGATCCTCTCCTACGAGCAGCACTTC.

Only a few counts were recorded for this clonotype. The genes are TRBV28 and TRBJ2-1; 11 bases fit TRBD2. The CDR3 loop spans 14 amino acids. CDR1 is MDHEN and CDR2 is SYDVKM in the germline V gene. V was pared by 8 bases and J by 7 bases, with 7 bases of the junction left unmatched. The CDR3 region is CASSSPSGGNEQFF. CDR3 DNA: TGTGCCAGCTCTAGTCCTAGCGGGGGGAATGAGCAGTTCTTC.

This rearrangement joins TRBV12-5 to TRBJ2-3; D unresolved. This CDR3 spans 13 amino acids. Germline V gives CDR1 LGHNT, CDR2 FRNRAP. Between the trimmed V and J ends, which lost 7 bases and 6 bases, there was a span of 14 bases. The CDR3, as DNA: TGTGCTAGTGCCATCGGCCTCCGCGATACGCAGTATTTT. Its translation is CASAIGLRDTQYF.

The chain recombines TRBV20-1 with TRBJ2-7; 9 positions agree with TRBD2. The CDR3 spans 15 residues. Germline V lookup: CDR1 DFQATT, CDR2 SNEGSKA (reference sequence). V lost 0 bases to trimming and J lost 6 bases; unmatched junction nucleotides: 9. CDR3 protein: CSAREVEREVGEQYF. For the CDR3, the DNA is TGCAGTGCTAGAGAGGTCGAGCGGGAGGTTGGCGAGCAGTACTTC.

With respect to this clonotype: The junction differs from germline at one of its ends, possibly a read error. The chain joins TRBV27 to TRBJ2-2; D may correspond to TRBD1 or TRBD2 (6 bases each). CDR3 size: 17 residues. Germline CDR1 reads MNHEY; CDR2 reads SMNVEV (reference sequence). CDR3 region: CATSDPGGHLNTGELFF. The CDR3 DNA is TGTGCCACCAGTGATCCCGGGGGACACCTGAACACCGGGGAGCTGTTTTTT.

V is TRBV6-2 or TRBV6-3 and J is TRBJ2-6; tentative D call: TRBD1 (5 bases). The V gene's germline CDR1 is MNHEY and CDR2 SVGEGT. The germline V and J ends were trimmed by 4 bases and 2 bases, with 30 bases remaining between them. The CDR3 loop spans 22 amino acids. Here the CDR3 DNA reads TGTGCCAGCAGTTCACTACATCCCAGGAAGCCAGGGCAGCCTCCTGGGGCCAACGTCCTGACTTTC. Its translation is CASSSLHPRKPGQPPGANVLTF.

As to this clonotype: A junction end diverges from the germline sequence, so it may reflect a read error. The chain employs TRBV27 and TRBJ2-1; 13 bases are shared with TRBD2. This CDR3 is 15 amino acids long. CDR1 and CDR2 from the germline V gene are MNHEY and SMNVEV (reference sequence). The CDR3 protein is CASSTGTSGINGQFF. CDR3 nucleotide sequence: TGTGCCAGCAGCACCGGGACTAGCGGGATTAATGGGCAGTTCTTC.

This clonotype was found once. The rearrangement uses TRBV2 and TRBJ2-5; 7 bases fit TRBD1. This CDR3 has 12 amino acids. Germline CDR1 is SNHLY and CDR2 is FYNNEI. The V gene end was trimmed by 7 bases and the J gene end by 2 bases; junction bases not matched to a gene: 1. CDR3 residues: CASKQGQETQYF. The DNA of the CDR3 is TGTGCCAGCAAACAGGGGCAAGAGACCCAGTACTTC.

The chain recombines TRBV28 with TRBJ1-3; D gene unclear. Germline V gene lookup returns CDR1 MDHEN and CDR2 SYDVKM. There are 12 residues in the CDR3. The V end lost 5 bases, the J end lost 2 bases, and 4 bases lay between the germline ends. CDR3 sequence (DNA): TGTGCCAGCAGTCGTCCTGGAAACACCATATATTTT. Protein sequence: CASSRPGNTIYF.

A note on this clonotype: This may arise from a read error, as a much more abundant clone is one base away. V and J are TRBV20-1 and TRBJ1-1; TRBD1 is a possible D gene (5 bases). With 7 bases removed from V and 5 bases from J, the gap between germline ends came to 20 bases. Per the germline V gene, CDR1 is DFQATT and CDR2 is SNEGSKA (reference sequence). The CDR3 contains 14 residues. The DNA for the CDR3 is TGCAGTGATAGTTGGGCCGGGGGGGGGACTGAAGCTTTCTTT. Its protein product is CSDSWAGGGTEAFF.

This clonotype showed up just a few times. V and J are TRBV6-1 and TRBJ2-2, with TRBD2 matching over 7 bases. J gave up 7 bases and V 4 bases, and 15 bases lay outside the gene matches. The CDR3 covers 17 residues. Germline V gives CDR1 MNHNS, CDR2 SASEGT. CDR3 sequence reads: CASSVGEAGRGGGELFF. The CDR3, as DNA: TGTGCCAGCAGTGTGGGTGAAGCGGGACGAGGTGGCGGGGAGCTGTTTTTT.

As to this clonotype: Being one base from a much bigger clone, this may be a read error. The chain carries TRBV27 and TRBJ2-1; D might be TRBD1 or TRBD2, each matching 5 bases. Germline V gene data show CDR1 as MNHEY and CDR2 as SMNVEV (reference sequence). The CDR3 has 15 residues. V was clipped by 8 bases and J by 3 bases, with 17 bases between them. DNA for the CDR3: TGTGCCAGCCGAGGGGTCTACAAAGACTACAATGAGCAGTTCTTC. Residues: CASRGVYKDYNEQFF.

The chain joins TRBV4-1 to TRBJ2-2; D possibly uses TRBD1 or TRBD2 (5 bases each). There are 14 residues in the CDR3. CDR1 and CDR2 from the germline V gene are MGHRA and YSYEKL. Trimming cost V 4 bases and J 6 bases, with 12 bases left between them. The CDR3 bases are TGCGCCAGCAGCCCGGGGCCAGGCGCCGGGGAGCTGTTTTTT. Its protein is CASSPGPGAGELFF.

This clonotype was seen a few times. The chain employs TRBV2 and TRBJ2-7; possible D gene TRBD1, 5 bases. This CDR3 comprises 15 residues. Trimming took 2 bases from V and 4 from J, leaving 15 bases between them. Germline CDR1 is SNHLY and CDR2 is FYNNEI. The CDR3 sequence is CASSERAGNQYEQYF. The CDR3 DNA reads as TGTGCCAGCAGTGAACGCGCAGGGAACCAATACGAGCAGTACTTC.

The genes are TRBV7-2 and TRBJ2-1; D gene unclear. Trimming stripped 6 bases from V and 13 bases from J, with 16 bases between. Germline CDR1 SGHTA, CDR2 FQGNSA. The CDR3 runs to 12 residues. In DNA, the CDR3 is TGTGCCAGCAGTTATTCGAAAAACATTCAGTTCTTC. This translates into CASSYSKNIQFF.

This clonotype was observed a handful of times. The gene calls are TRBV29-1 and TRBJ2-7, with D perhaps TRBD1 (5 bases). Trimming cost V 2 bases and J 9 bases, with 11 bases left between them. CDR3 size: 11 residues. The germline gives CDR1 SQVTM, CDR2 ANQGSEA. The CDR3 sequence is CSVESAGRQYF. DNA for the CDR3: TGCAGCGTTGAATCTGCAGGGCGGCAGTACTTC.

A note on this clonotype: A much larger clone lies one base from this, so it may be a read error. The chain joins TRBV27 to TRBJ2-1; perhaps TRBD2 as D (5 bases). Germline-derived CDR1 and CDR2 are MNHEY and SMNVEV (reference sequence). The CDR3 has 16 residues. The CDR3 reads CAGSNIAFSSYNEQFF. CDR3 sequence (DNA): TGTGCCGGCAGTAACATAGCGTTTAGCTCCTACAATGAGCAGTTCTTC.

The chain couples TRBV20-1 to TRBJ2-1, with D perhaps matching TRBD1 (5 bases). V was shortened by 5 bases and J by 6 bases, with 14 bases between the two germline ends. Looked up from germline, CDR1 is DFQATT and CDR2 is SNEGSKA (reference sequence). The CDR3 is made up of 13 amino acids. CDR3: CSARPWGGNEQFF. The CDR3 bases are TGCAGTGCTCGACCGTGGGGCGGCAATGAGCAGTTCTTC.

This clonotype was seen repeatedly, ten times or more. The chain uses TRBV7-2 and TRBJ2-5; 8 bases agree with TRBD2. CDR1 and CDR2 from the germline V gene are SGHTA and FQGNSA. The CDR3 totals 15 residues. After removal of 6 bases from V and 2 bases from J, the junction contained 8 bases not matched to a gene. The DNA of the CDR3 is TGTGCCAGCAGTTTATTAGCGGGAATGCAAGAGACCCAGTACTTC. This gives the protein CASSLLAGMQETQYF.

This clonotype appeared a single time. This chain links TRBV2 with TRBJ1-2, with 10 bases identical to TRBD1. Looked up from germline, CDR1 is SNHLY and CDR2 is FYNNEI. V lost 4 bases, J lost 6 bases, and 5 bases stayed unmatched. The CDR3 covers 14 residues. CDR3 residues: CASSAGQGIHGYTF. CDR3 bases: TGTGCCAGCAGTGCGGGACAGGGGATCCATGGCTACACCTTC.

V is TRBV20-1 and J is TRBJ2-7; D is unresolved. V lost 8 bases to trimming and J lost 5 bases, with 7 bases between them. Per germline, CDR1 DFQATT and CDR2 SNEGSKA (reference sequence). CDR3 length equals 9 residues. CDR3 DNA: TGCAGTCCAGGCAACGAGCAGTACTTC. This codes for CSPGNEQYF.

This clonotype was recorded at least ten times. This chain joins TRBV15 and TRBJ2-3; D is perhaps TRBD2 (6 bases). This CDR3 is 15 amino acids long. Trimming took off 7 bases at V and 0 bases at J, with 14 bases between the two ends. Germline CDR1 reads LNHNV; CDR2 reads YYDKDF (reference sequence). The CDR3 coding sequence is TGTGCCACCAAGCGCGGGGCCCTTAGCACAGATACGCAGTATTTT. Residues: CATKRGALSTDTQYF. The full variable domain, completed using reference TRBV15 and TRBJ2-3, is DAMVIQNPRYQVTQFGKPVTLSCSQTLNHNVMYWYQQKSSQAPKLLFHYYDKDFNNEADTPDNFQSRRPNTSFCFLDIRSPGLGDTAMYLCATKRGALSTDTQYFGPGTRLTVL.